The next 24 T cell receptor beta chains were all read from a single sample in a study of T-cell memory formation after mild COVID-19. TCRdb redid the calling of the 5' RACE reads with MiXCR, one entry per CDR3 protein. Of just over 400,000 distinct CDR3 sequences listed, more than 20% are singletons. Sequencing was performed on PBMCs or a T cell subset sorted from them (not recorded which). The source of these receptors is an adult woman who had mild COVID-19 (a few samples of this study predate the infection). Cell type and time point are not known.

This clonotype has more than one count but fewer than ten. This chain uses TRBV21-1 with TRBJ2-7; TRBD1, the table's D call, was not compared with the DNA. TRBV21-1 is assigned pseudogene status. This CDR3 has 14 amino acids. CDR3 loop: CASSIRDSRYEQYF. The DNA of the CDR3 is TGTGCCAGCAGCATCCGTGACAGCCGCTACGAGCAGTACTTC.

The genes are TRBV9 and TRBJ2-3; no reliable D call. CDR3 size: 16 residues. Trimming shortened V by 1 base and J by 0 bases, and 12 bases separated the two germline ends. Germline CDR1 and CDR2: SGDLS and YYNGEE. The CDR3 spells CASSVQQTPSTDTQYF. In DNA form, the CDR3 reads TGTGCCAGCAGCGTACAACAGACACCTAGCACAGATACGCAGTATTTT.

In its sample, this clonotype was seen a few times. The chain joins TRBV6-5 to TRBJ2-7; D call uncertain. The germline gives CDR1 MNHEY, CDR2 SVGAGI. This CDR3 has 13 residues. Trimming shortened V by 5 bases and J by 3 bases, and 11 bases separated the two germline ends. The CDR3 nucleotides are TGTGCCAGCAGTACTCTCGGGCACTACGAGCAGTACTTC. It translates to CASSTLGHYEQYF.

V and J are TRBV27 and TRBJ2-1; tentatively, D is TRBD2 (6 bases). The CDR3 loop spans 14 amino acids. Trimming pared 5 bases from V and 2 bases from J, leaving 10 bases between. Germline CDR1 and CDR2: MNHEY and SMNVEV (reference sequence). The CDR3 nucleotides read TGTGCCAGCAGTCCCCCGGGGGCCTACAATGAGCAGTTCTTC. This translates into CASSPPGAYNEQFF.

This clonotype was detected only a few times. The CDR3, as DNA: TGTGCCAGCAGCACCGGGACGGTGAATGAAAAACTGTTTTTT. Its protein product is CASSTGTVNEKLFF. The chain recombines TRBV12-3 or TRBV12-4 with TRBJ1-4, with D perhaps matching TRBD1 (5 bases). The ends were cut back, 6 bases at V and 5 bases at J, with 13 bases in the middle. The CDR3 has 14 residues.

This clonotype has a handful of counts. The chain combines TRBV7-2 with TRBJ2-7; possible D gene TRBD2, 5 bases. The CDR3 runs 13 residues. Germline V lookup: CDR1 SGHTA, CDR2 FQGNSA. Trimming took 5 bases from V and 7 from J, leaving 15 bases between them. CDR3 nucleotide sequence: TGTGCCAGCAGCGACATCGAGGGCGGGGAGCAGTACTTC. Residues: CASSDIEGGEQYF.

This clonotype was seen more than once but under ten times. The gene calls are TRBV24-1 and TRBJ2-1, with D possibly being TRBD1 or TRBD2 (6 bases each). CDR1 and CDR2 (germline): KGHDR, SFDVKD. This CDR3 has 14 amino acids. V lost 9 bases to trimming and J lost 6 bases, with 17 bases between them. In nucleotides, the CDR3 is TGTGCCACCCAAGGGGGGCAGGGTAGCAATGAGCAGTTCTTC. This translates into CATQGGQGSNEQFF.

This clonotype was counted a few times. The CDR3 region is CSARRGPTNQPQHF. CDR3 sequence (DNA): TGCAGTGCCAGGCGGGGACCGACAAATCAGCCCCAGCATTTT. The chain employs TRBV20-1 and TRBJ1-5; maybe TRBD1 (5 bases). There are 14 residues in the CDR3. Trimming pared 6 bases from V and 4 bases from J, leaving 16 bases between. The germline gives CDR1 DFQATT, CDR2 SNEGSKA (reference sequence).

The CDR3 protein is CASSLVRQGRGYTF. The CDR3 nucleotides read TGTGCCAGCAGCTTAGTCCGACAGGGCCGCGGCTACACCTTC. The chain carries TRBV7-8 and TRBJ1-2; TRBD1 matches at 7 bases. The V segment lost 1 base and the J segment 8 bases; nucleotides outside the gene matches: 7. Germline V gives CDR1 SGHVS, CDR2 FQNEAQ. The length of the CDR3 is 14 residues.

This clonotype was seen a few times. The chain links TRBV5-1 to TRBJ2-5; D is unresolved. Germline lookup yields CDR1 SGHRS and CDR2 YFSETQ. The germline V and J ends were trimmed by 0 bases and 3 bases, with 6 bases remaining between them. This CDR3 contains 13 residues. The CDR3 loop reads CASSLAVKETQYF. The CDR3 bases are TGCGCCAGCAGCTTGGCCGTGAAAGAGACCCAGTACTTC.

This clonotype is a singleton in its sample. The rearrangement links TRBV5-1 to TRBJ2-1; 7 nucleotides agree with TRBD1. V shed 3 bases, J shed 5 bases, and the junction held 14 bases outside the gene matches. This CDR3 comprises 17 residues. Germline lookup yields CDR1 SGHRS and CDR2 YFSETQ. The CDR3 DNA follows: TGCGCCAGCAGCTACCATTCTCCGGGACAGCAAAACAATGAGCAGTTCTTC. The encoded protein is CASSYHSPGQQNNEQFF.

This chain joins TRBV5-8 and TRBJ1-4; the match to TRBD1 covers 10 bases. The CDR3 consists of 18 residues. Trimming at V came to 0 bases and at J to 5 bases, leaving 10 bases not matched to a gene. CDR1 is SGHTS and CDR2 is YDEGEE in the germline V gene. CDR3: CASSLAGQGVSLNEKLFF. The CDR3 region has the DNA TGTGCCAGCAGCTTGGCCGGACAGGGGGTTTCCCTAAATGAAAAACTGTTTTTT. Full variable domain (rest looked up from reference TRBV5-8 and TRBJ1-4): EAGVTQSPTHLIKTRGQQATLRCSPISGHTSVYWYQQALGLGLQFLLWYDEGEERNRGNFPPRFSGRQFPNYSSELNVNALELEDSALYLCASSLAGQGVSLNEKLFFGSGTQLSVL.

J is TRBJ2-7 and V is TRBV4-2, with no clear D. Trimming took 1 base from V and 4 from J, leaving 11 bases between them. There are 14 residues in the CDR3. CDR1 is LGHNA, CDR2 YNFKEQ, per germline. The CDR3 DNA reads as TGTGCCAGCAGCCAAGTGGGCGCGGTGTACGAGCAGTACTTC. Translation gives CASSQVGAVYEQYF.

The chain carries TRBV10-3 and TRBJ2-5; 7 bases are a match to TRBD2. The CDR3 extends over 16 amino acids. The junction had 5 bases not matched to a gene; V was cut back by 0 bases and J by 1 base. Germline assignment: CDR1 ENHRY and CDR2 SYGVKD. Written as DNA, the CDR3 is TGTGCCATCAGTGAGTCGGGCGGGGGATTCCAAGAGACCCAGTACTTC. Translating gives CAISESGGGFQETQYF.

This chain joins TRBV6-6 and TRBJ2-1; D is possibly TRBD2 (7 bases). Germline V gives CDR1 MNHNY, CDR2 SVGAGI (reference sequence). The V gene lost 6 bases and the J gene lost 6 bases, with 15 bases spanning the gap. This CDR3 has 14 amino acids. CDR3 sequence (DNA): TGTGCCAGCAGCTCCCAAGGGGGGGGCAATGAGCAGTTCTTC. Its protein product is CASSSQGGGNEQFF.

This clonotype was recorded a few times. J is TRBJ2-5 and V is TRBV7-3; D remains unclear. V shed 0 bases and J shed 5 bases, with 7 bases lying between them. The CDR3 is 13 amino acids. In germline, CDR1 is SGHTA, CDR2 FQGTGA. CDR3 region: CASSLTRDETQYF. CDR3 coding DNA: TGTGCCAGCAGCTTAACGCGAGACGAGACCCAGTACTTC. Complete variable domain (other parts from reference TRBV7-3 and TRBJ2-5): GAGVSQTPSNKVTEKGKYVELRCDPISGHTALYWYRQSLGQGPEFLIYFQGTGAADDSGLPNDRFFAVRPEGSVSTLKIQRTERGDSAVYLCASSLTRDETQYFGPGTRLLVL.

This chain joins TRBV4-2 and TRBJ2-7, with 7 bases identical to TRBD1. The CDR3 sequence is 15 residues long. Trimming at V came to 4 bases and at J to 4 bases, leaving 10 bases not matched to a gene. The germline V gene has CDR1 LGHNA and CDR2 YNFKEQ. CDR3 amino acids: CASSPTGRDLYEQYF. For the CDR3, the DNA is TGTGCCAGCAGCCCGACAGGGAGAGACTTGTACGAGCAGTACTTC.

This chain joins TRBV12-3 or TRBV12-4 and TRBJ2-2; TRBD2 aligns across 7 bases. The CDR3 extends over 15 amino acids. V was pared by 7 bases and J by 5 bases, with 10 bases of the junction left unmatched. In DNA form, the CDR3 reads TGTGCCAGCACCGCAAGCGCGGGAGTAACCGGGGAGCTGTTTTTT. This encodes CASTASAGVTGELFF.

The rearrangement uses TRBV5-5 and TRBJ2-7; no clear D. Germline V gives CDR1 SGHKS, CDR2 YYEKEE (reference sequence). This CDR3 spans 13 amino acids. Trimming pared 1 base from V and 2 bases from J, leaving 7 bases between. The CDR3 loop is CASSLSPAYEQYF. For the CDR3, the DNA is TGTGCCAGCAGCTTGAGCCCAGCCTACGAGCAGTACTTC.

Ten or more counts support this clonotype. The J gene is TRBJ2-7, the V gene TRBV7-2; no definite D call. Trimming shortened V by 3 bases and J by 2 bases, and 2 bases separated the two germline ends. CDR1 and CDR2 from the germline V gene are SGHTA and FQGNSA. This CDR3 has 11 amino acids. The CDR3 nucleotides read TGTGCCAGCAGCTTCACCTACGAGCAGTACTTC. It yields the protein CASSFTYEQYF.

CDR3 protein: CSAKGPVVRYDNEQFF. CDR3 nucleotide sequence: TGCAGTGCAAAGGGCCCAGTTGTTCGTTACGACAATGAGCAGTTCTTC. The chain has TRBV20-1 and TRBJ2-1; no definite D call. The V end was cut by 6 bases, the J end by 5 bases, with 23 bases between. There are 16 residues in the CDR3. Germline V gene data show CDR1 as DFQATT and CDR2 as SNEGSKA (reference sequence).

The sample holds a few counts of this clonotype. This chain's CDR3 is CATSRGGGNRGETQYF. In DNA, the CDR3 is TGTGCCACCAGCAGAGGTGGTGGGAACAGGGGCGAGACCCAGTACTTC. J is TRBJ2-5 and V is TRBV15; 7 bases map to TRBD1. CDR3 length equals 16 residues. J lost 5 bases, V lost 1 base, and 10 bases had no gene match. Germline V lookup: CDR1 LNHNV, CDR2 YYDKDF (reference sequence).

Only a few counts were recorded for this clonotype. The J gene is TRBJ2-1, the V gene TRBV5-1; TRBD1 agrees at 8 bases. Per germline, CDR1 SGHRS and CDR2 YFSETQ. Trimming at V came to 3 bases and at J to 1 base, leaving 3 bases not matched to a gene. The CDR3 extends over 15 amino acids. This CDR3 reads CASSSDRDSYNEQFF. For the CDR3, the DNA is TGCGCCAGCAGCTCGGACAGGGATTCCTACAATGAGCAGTTCTTC.

The chain has TRBV5-6 and TRBJ1-5, with a possible D match to TRBD1 (5 bases). The V gene's germline CDR1 is SGHDT and CDR2 YYEEEE. Between the trimmed V and J ends, which lost 1 base and 5 bases, there was a span of 13 bases. This CDR3 comprises 15 residues. In nucleotides, the CDR3 is TGTGCCAGCAGCTTGTATCAGGGCGGGGATCAGCCCCAGCATTTT. It specifies CASSLYQGGDQPQHF.